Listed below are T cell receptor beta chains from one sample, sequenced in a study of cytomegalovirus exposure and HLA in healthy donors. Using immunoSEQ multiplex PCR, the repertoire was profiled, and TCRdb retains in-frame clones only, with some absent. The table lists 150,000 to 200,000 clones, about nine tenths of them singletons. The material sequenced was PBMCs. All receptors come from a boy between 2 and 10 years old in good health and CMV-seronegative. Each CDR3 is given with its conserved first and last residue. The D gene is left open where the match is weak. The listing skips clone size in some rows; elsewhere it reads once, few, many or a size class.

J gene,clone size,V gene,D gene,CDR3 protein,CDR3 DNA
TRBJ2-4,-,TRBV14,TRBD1,CASSQEGQGKAKNIQYF,TGTGCCAGCAGCCAAGAGGGACAGGGGAAAGCCAAAAACATTCAGTACTTC
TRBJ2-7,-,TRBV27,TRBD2,CASSSGLAGAEQYF,TGTGCCAGCAGTTCGGGACTAGCGGGAGCCGAGCAGTACTTC
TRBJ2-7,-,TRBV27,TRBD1,CASSFNMGQIYEQYF,TGTGCCAGCAGTTTCAATATGGGACAGATCTACGAGCAGTACTTC
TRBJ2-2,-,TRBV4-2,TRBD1,CASSQDPGGFRDRGLPLNTGELFF,TGTGCCAGCAGCCAAGATCCTGGGGGGTTTCGAGACAGGGGTCTCCCCCTGAACACCGGGGAGCTGTTTTTT
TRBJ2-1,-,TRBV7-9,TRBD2,CSSSREREFNEQFF,TGTTCCAGCAGCCGTGAGCGGGAGTTCAATGAGCAGTTCTTC
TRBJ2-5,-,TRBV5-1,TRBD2,CASSFAGGGTQYF,TGCGCCAGCAGCTTCGCGGGGGGCGGGACCCAGTACTTC
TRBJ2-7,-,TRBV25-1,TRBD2,CASSQTVRGGGQYF,TGTGCCAGCAGTCAAACTGTCCGGGGGGGCGGGCAGTACTTC
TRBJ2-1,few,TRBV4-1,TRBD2,CASSLPGTSYNEQFF,TGCGCCAGCAGCCTCCCCGGGACTAGCTACAATGAGCAGTTCTTC
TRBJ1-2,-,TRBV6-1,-,CASSGVPNYGYTF,TGTGCCAGCAGCGGAGTCCCCAACTATGGCTACACCTTC
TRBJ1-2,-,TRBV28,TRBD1,CASSLLQGALGYTF,TGTGCCAGCAGTTTGTTGCAGGGGGCGCTTGGCTACACCTTC
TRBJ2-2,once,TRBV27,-,CASSLTSGTGELFF,TGTGCCAGCAGTTTAACGTCAGGTACCGGGGAGCTGTTTTTT
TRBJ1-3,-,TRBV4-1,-,CASSQAGIRGSGNTIYF,TGCGCCAGCAGCCAAGCGGGCATCAGGGGATCCGGAAACACCATATATTTT
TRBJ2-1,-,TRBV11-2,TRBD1,CASSWDRVNEQFF,TGTGCCAGCAGCTGGGACAGAGTTAATGAGCAGTTCTTC
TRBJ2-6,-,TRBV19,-,CASSILPRSGANVLTF,TGTGCCAGTAGTATCCTCCCCCGCTCTGGGGCCAACGTCCTGACTTTC
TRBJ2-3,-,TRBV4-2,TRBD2,CASSQAGTSGSCTDTQYF,TGTGCCAGCAGCCAAGCGGGGACTAGCGGGAGCTGTACAGATACGCAGTATTTT
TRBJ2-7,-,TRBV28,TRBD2,CASSFGGSSYEQYF,TGTGCCAGCAGTTTCGGGGGGAGCTCCTACGAGCAGTACTTC
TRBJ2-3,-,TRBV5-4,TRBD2,CASSLGQRGVTDTQYF,TGTGCCAGCAGCTTGGGTCAGCGGGGGGTCACAGATACGCAGTATTTT
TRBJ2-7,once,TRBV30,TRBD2,CAWSGWQVEREGRYEQYF,TGTGCCTGGAGTGGATGGCAGGTCGAGCGGGAGGGCCGGTACGAGCAGTACTTC
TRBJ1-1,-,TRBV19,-,CASGSRRGDTEAFF,TGTGCCAGTGGCTCCCGGCGGGGGGACACTGAAGCTTTCTTT
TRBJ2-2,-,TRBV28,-,CASSLPDRNTGELFF,TGTGCCAGCAGTTTACCGGACAGAAACACCGGGGAGCTGTTTTTT
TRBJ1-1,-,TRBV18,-,CASSPPGGRSTEAFF,TGTGCCAGCTCACCACCGGGGGGTCGTAGCACTGAAGCTTTCTTT
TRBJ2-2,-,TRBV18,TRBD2,CASSPPGGPTGELFF,TGTGCCAGCTCACCACCGGGAGGGCCAACCGGGGAGCTGTTTTTT
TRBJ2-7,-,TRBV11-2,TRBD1,CASSTGQTYEQYF,TGTGCCAGCAGCACGGGACAGACTTACGAGCAGTACTTC
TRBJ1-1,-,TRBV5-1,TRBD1,CASSFLPDRWTEAFF,TGCGCCAGCAGCTTCCTTCCGGACAGGTGGACTGAAGCTTTCTTT
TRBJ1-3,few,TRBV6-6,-,CATSGDSPSGNTIYF,TGTGCCACCTCGGGTGATAGCCCCTCTGGAAACACCATATATTTT
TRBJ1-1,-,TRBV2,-,CASRGSRTEAFF,TGTGCCAGCAGAGGGAGCCGAACTGAAGCTTTCTTT
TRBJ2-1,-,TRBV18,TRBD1,CASSPQTGIYNEQFF,TGTGCCAGCTCACCACAGACAGGGATTTACAATGAGCAGTTCTTC
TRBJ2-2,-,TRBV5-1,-,CASSLASGNTGELFF,TGCGCCAGCAGCTTGGCCTCAGGGAACACCGGGGAGCTGTTTTTT
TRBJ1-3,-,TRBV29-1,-,CSVGGEAATGNTIYF,TGCAGCGTTGGAGGAGAGGCAGCCACTGGAAACACCATATATTTT
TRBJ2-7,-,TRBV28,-,CAISSQSHTYEQYF,TGTGCCATTTCGTCCCAATCCCACACCTACGAGCAGTACTTC
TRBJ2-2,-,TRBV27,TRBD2,CASRSGTSKAGELFF,TGTGCCAGCAGATCCGGGACTAGCAAGGCCGGGGAGCTGTTTTTT
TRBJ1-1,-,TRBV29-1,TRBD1,CSVHRGSTEAFF,TGCAGCGTACACAGGGGATCCACTGAAGCTTTCTTT
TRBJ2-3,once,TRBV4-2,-,CASSHRQGSTDTQYF,TGTGCCAGCAGCCATCGGCAGGGTAGCACAGATACGCAGTATTTT
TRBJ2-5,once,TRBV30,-,CAWSVRTGQGETQYF,TGTGCCTGGAGTGTACGAACAGGGCAGGGTGAGACCCAGTACTTC
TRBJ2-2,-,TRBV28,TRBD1,CASRPNTGTGTPTPNTGELFF,TGTGCCAGCAGACCCAATACCGGGACAGGGACCCCTACTCCGAACACCGGGGAGCTGTTTTTT
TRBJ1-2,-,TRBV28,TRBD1,CASSDRTGWGFGGYTF,TGTGCCAGCAGCGACAGGACAGGGTGGGGGTTCGGTGGCTACACCTTC
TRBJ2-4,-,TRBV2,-,CASSDRQGLIDIQYF,TGTGCCAGCAGTGACAGGCAGGGCCTGATAGACATTCAGTACTTC
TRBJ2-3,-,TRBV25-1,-,CASSDTGPSTDTQYF,TGTGCCAGCAGTGATACAGGTCCTAGCACAGATACGCAGTATTTT
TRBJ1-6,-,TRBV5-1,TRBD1,CASSLTGGNSPLHF,TGCGCCAGCAGCCTGACAGGGGGAAATTCACCCCTCCACTTT
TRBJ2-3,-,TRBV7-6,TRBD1,CASSKGTANTDTQYF,TGTGCCAGCAGCAAAGGGACAGCGAACACAGATACGCAGTATTTT